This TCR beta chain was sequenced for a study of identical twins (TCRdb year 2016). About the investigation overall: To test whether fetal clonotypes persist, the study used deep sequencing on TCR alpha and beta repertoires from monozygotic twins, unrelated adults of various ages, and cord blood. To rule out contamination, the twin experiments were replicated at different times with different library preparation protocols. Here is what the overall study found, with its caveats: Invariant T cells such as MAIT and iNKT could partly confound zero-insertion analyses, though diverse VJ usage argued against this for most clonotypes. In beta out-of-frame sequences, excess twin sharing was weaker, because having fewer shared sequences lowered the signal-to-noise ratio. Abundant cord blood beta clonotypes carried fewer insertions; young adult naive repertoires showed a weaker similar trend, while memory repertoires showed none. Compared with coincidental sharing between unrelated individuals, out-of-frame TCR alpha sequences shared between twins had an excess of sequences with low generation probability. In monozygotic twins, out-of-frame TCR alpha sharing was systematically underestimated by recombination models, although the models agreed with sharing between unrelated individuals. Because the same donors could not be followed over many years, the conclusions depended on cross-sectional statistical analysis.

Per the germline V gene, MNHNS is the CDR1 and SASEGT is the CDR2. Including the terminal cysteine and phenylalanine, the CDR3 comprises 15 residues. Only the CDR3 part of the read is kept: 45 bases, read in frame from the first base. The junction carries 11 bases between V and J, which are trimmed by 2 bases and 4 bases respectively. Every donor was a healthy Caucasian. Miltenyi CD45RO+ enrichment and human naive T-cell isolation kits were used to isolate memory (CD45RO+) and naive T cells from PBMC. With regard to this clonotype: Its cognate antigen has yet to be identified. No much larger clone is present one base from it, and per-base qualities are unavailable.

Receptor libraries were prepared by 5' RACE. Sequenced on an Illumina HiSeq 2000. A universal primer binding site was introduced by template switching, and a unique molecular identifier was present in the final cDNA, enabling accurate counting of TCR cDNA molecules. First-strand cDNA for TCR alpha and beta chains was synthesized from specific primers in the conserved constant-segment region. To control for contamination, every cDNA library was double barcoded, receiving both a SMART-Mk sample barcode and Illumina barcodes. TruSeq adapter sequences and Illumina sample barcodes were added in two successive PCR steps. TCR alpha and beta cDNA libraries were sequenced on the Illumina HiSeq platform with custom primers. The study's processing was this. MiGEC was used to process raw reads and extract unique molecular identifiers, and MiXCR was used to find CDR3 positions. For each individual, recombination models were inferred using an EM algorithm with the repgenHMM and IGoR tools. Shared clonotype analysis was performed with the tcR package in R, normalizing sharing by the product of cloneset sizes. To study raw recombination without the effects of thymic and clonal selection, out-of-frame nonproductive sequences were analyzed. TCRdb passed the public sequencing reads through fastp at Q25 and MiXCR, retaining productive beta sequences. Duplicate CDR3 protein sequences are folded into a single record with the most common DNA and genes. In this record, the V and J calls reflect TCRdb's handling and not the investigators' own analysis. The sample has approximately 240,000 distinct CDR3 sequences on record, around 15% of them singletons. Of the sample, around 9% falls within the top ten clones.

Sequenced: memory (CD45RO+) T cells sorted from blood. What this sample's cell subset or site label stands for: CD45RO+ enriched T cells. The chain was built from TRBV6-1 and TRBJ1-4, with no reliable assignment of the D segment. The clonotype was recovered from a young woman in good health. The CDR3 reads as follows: CASSEHPGFNEKLFF. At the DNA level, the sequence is TGTGCCAGCAGTGAACACCCAGGCTTTAATGAAAAACTGTTTTTT.